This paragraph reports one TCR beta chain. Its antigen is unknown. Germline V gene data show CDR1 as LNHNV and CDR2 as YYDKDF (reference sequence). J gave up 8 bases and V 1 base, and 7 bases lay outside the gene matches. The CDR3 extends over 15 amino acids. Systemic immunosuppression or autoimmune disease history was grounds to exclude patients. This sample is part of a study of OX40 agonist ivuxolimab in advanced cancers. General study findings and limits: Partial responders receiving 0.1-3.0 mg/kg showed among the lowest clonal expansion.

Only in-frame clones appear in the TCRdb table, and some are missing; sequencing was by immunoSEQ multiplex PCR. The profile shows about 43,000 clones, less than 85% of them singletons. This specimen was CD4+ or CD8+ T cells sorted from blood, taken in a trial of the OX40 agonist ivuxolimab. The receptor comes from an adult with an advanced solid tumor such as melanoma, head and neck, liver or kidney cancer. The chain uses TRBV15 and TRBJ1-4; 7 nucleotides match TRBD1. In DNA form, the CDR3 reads TGTGCCACCAGCAGAGGAAACAGGGGTGGAGAAAAACTGTTTTTT. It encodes CATSRGNRGGEKLFF.